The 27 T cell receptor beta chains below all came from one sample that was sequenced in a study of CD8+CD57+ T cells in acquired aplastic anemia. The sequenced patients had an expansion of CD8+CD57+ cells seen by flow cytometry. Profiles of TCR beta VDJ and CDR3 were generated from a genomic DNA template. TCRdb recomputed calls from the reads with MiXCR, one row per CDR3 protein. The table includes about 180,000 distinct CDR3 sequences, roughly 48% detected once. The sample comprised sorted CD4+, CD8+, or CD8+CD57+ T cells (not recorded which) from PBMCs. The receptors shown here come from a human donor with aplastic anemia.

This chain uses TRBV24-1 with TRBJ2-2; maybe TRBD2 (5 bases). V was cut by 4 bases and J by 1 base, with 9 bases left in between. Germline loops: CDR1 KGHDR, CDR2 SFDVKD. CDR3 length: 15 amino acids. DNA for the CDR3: TGTGCCACCAGTGACTCGAGGGAGAACACCGGGGAGCTGTTTTTT. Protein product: CATSDSRENTGELFF.

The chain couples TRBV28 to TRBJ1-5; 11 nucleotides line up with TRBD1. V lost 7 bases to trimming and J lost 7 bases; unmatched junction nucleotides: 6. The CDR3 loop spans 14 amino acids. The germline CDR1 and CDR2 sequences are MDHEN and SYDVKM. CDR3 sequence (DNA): TGTGCCAGCACCACGGACAGGGGGCGACAGCCCCAGCATTTT. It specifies CASTTDRGRQPQHF.

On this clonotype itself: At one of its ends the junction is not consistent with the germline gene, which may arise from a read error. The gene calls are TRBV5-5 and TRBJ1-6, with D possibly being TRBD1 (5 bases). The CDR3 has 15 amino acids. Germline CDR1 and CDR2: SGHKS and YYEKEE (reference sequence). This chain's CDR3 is CASSLRQGLDSPLRF. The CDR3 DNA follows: TGTGCCAGCAGCTTGAGGCAGGGACTGGATTCACCCCTCCGCTTT.

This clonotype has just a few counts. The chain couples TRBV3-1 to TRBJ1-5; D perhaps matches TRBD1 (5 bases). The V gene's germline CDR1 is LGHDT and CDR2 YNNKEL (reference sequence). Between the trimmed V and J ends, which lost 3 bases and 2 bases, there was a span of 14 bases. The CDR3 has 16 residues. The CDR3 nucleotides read TGTGCCAGCAGCCAGAGGGTGGGGGACGGCAATCAGCCCCAGCATTTT. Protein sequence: CASSQRVGDGNQPQHF.

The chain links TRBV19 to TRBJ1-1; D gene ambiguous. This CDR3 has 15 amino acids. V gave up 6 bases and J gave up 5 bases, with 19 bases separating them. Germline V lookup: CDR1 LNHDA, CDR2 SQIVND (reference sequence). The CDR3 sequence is CASSMGWQSGTEAFF. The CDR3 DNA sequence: TGTGCCAGTAGCATGGGGTGGCAGAGCGGGACTGAAGCTTTCTTT.

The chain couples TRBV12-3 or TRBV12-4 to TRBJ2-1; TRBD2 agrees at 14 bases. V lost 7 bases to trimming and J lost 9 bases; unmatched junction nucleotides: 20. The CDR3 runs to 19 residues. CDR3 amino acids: CASTPRTSGGSTAYGEQFF. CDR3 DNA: TGTGCCAGCACCCCGCGGACTAGCGGGGGGTCTACGGCCTATGGTGAGCAGTTCTTC.

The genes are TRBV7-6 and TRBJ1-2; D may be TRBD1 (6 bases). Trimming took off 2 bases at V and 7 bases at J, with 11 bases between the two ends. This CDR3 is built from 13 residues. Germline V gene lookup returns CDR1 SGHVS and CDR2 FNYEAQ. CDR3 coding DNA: TGTGCCAGCAGCTTAATCCAGGGGACTGGCTACACCTTC. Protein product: CASSLIQGTGYTF.

CDR3 coding DNA: TGTGCCAGCAGCTTACAAAGCGAACCTACCTACGAGCAGTACTTC. Translation: CASSLQSEPTYEQYF. This rearrangement joins TRBV7-8 to TRBJ2-7; D is unclear. Germline V gives CDR1 SGHVS, CDR2 FQNEAQ. The CDR3 covers 15 residues. V was cut by 2 bases and J by 2 bases, with 13 bases left in between.

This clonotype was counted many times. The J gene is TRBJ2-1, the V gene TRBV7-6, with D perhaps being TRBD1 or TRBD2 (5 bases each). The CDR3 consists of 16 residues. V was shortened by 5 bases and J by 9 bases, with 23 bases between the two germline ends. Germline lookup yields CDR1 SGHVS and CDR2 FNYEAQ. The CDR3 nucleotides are TGTGCCAGCAGCCGACAAACTCTAACGTCTGGGGGTGAGCAGTTCTTC. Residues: CASSRQTLTSGGEQFF.

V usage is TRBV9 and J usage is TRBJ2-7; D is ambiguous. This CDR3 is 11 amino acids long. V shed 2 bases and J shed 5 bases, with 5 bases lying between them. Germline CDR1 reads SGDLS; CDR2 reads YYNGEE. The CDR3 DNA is TGTGCCAGCAGCGTTGAGAACGAGCAGTACTTC. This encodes CASSVENEQYF.

The CDR3 nucleotides are TGTGCCAGCAGTACCAAGCAAAATTCACCCCTCCACTTT. This encodes CASSTKQNSPLHF. The chain recombines TRBV25-1 with TRBJ1-6; unclear D gene. The CDR3 consists of 13 residues. CDR1 is MGHDK and CDR2 is SYGVNS in the germline V gene. Trimming pared 5 bases from V and 7 bases from J, leaving 9 bases between.

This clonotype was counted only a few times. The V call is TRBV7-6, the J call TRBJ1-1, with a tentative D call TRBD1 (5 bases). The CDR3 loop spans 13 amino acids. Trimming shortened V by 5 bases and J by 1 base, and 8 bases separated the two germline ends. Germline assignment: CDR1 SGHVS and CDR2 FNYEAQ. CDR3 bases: TGTGCCAGCAGCGTGGACACGAACACTGAAGCTTTCTTT. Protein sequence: CASSVDTNTEAFF.

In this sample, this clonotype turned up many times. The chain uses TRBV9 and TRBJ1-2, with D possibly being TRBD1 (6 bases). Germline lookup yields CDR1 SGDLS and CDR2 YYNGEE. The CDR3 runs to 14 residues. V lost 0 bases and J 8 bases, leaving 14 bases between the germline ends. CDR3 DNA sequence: TGTGCCAGCAGCGTAGGTGGGGGCCTGAGGGGCTACACCTTC. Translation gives CASSVGGGLRGYTF.

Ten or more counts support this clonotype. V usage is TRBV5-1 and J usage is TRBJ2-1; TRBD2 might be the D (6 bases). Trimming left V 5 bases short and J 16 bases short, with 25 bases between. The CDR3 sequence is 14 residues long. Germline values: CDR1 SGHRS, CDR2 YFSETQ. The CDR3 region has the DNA TGCGCCAGCAGACCCTCGATTACCGCGGGACTCCACTTCTTC. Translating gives CASRPSITAGLHFF.

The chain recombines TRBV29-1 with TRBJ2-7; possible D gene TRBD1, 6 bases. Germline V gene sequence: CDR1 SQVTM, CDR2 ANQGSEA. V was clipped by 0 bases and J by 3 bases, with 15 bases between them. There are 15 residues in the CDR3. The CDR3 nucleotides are TGCAGCGTTGAAGAAGCCAGGGGCTCCAGCTACGAGCAGTACTTC. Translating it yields CSVEEARGSSYEQYF.

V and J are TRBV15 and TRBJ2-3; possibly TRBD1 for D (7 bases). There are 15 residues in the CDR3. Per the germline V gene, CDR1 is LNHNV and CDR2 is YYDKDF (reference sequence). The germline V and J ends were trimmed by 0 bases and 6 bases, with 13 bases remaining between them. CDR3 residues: CATSRDRGTADTQYF. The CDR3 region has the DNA TGTGCCACCAGCAGAGATCGGGGGACAGCCGATACGCAGTATTTT.

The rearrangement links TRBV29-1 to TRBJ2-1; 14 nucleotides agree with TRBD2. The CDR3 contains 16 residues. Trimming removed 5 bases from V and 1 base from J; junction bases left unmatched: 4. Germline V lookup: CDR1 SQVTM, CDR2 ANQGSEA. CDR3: CSVSGTSGGSYNEQFF. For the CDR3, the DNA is TGCAGCGTTTCGGGGACTAGCGGGGGATCCTACAATGAGCAGTTCTTC.

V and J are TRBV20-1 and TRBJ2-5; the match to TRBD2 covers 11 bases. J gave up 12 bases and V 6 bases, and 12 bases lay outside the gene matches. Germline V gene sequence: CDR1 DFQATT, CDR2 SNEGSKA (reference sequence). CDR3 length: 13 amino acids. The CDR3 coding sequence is TGCAGTGCCCTGACTAGCGGGACGGTACGGGAGTACTTC. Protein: CSALTSGTVREYF.

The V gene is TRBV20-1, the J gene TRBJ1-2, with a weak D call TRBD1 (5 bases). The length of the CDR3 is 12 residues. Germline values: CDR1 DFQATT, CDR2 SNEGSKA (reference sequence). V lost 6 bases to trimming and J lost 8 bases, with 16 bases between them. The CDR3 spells CSATRDGVGYTF. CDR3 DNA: TGCAGTGCGACCCGGGACGGCGTGGGCTACACCTTC.

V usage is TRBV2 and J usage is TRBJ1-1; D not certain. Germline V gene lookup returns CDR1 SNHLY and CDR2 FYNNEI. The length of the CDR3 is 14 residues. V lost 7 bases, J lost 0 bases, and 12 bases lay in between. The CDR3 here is CASTAGRLNTEAFF. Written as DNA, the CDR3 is TGTGCCAGCACCGCGGGCAGGCTGAACACTGAAGCTTTCTTT.

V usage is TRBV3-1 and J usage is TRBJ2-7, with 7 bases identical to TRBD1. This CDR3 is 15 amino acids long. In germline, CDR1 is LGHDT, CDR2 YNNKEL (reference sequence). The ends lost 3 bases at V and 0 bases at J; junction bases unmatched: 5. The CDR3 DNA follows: TGTGCCAGCAGCCATAGGACAGGACTCTCCTACGAGCAGTACTTC. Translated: CASSHRTGLSYEQYF.

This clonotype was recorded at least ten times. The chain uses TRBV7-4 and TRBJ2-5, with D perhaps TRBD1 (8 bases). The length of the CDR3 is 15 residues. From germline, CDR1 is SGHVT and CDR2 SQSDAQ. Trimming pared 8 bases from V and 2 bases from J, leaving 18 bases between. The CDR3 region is CASHRGGTTQETQYF. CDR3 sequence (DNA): TGTGCCAGCCACAGGGGGGGGACCACGCAAGAGACCCAGTACTTC.

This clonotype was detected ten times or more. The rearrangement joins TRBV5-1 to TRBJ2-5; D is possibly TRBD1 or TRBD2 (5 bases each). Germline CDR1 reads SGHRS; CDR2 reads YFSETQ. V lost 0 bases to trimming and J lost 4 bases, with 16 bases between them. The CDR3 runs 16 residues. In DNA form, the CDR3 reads TGCGCCAGCAGCTTGGGGGCCGGGACGCGAGCAGAGACCCAGTACTTC. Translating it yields CASSLGAGTRAETQYF.

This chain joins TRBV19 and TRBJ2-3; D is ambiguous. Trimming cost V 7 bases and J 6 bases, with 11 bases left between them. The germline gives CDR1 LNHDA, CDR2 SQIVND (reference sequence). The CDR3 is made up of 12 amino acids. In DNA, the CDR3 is TGTGCCAGTAAAGCCCTTGGGGATACGCAGTATTTT. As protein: CASKALGDTQYF.

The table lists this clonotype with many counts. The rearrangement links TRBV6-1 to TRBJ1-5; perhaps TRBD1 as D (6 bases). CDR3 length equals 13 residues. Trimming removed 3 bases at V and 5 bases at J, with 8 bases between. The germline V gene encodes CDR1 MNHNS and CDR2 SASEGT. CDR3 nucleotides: TGTGCCAGCAGTGATACAGGGTATCAGCCCCAGCATTTT. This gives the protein CASSDTGYQPQHF.

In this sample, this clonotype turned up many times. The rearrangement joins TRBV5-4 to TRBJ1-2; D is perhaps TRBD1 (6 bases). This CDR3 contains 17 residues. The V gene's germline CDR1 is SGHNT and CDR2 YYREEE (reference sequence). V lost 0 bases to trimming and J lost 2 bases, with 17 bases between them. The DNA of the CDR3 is TGTGCCAGCAGCTTGGCAGGATTACGACAGGACAACTATGGCTACACCTTC. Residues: CASSLAGLRQDNYGYTF.

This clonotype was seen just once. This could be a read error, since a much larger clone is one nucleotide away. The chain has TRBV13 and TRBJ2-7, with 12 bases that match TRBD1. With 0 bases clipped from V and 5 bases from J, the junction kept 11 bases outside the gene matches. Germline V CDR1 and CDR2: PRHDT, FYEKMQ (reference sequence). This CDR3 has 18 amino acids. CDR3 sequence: CASSLGPVGTGGYNEQYF. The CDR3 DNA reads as TGTGCCAGCAGCTTAGGCCCGGTGGGGACAGGGGGCTATAACGAGCAGTACTTC. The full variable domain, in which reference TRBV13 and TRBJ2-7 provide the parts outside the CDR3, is AAGVIQSPRHLIKEKRETATLKCYPIPRHDTVYWYQQGPGQDPQFLISFYEKMQSDKGSIPDRFSAQQFSDYHSELNMSSLELGDSALYFCASSLGPVGTGGYNEQYFGPGTRLTVT.